This T cell receptor (beta chain) was obtained from a study of T cell repertoires in MIS-A myocarditis (dated 2022 in TCRdb). The CDR3 runs 15 amino acids, cysteine and phenylalanine included. CDR3 DNA only is kept here, 45 bases in frame from base 1. The germline V gene gives CDR1 as LGHNA and CDR2 as YSLEER. The junction carries 16 bases between V and J, which are trimmed by 2 bases and 5 bases respectively. Amplification of TCRbeta CDR3 regions relied on the immunoSEQ bias-controlled multiplex PCR, followed by high-throughput sequencing. The authors processed their data as follows. The immunoSEQ vendor pipeline collapsed and filtered the CDR3 sequences so that the abundance and frequency of each unique TCRbeta CDR3 could be quantified. Dominant CDR3 amino acid sequences were clustered with SARS-CoV-2-specific ImmuneCODE TCRbeta sequences by CD-HIT at a 90% global sequence identity threshold. Clones with frequencies of 0.1 to 1 were classed as hyperexpanded, and 0.01 to 0.1 as large. MiXCR was used to confirm CDR3 amino acid sequences and V and J gene assignments of dominant clones. The R stringdist package was used to compute Levenshtein distances between the patient clonotypes and the ImmuneCODE hits. Here the immuneACCESS table is served through TCRdb, limited to in-frame sequences with V and J called. Missing clones are a known gap in these copies; in checked studies unresolved V genes cover under half, and the rest lacks a known reason. V and J calls and clone size are given by that table; D and trimming were obtained from the DNA. For this sample there are approximately 10,000 clones; 80% to 90% appear just once. In total, the top ten clones hold just over 2% of the sample.

The QIAamp DNA FFPE kit was used to extract genomic DNA from formalin-fixed paraffin-embedded autopsy tissue. With respect to this clone: What this receptor recognizes is not known. No much larger clone exists at a distance of one base, and base qualities are not known.

This clonotype was obtained from a man between 18 and 35 years old with fulminant myocarditis from multisystem inflammatory syndrome in adults (MIS-A) after COVID-19. Sample: thoracic lymph node tissue obtained at autopsy. The chain was built from TRBV4-3 and TRBJ2-7; the D region possibly corresponds to TRBD2 (5 bases align). Read as DNA, the sequence is TGCGCCAGCAGCCAAAACCCGGGGTGGGCCCACGAGCAGTACTTC. It encodes CASSQNPGWAHEQYF.